What follows are 15 T cell receptor beta chains derived from one specimen sequenced in a study of T-cell memory formation after mild COVID-19. TCRdb called the 5' RACE reads again in MiXCR, with one record for every CDR3 protein. The table records some 410,000 distinct CDR3 sequences, 20% to 30% of them present only once. Sequencing was performed on PBMCs or a T cell subset sorted from them (not recorded which). All receptors derive from an adult woman who had mild COVID-19 (a few samples of this study predate the infection). Cell type and time point are not known.

This clonotype was counted only a few times. The chain has TRBV18 and TRBJ2-5; D unclear. The CDR3 has 16 amino acids. Trimming left V 2 bases short and J 5 bases short, with 18 bases between. Germline V gene data show CDR1 as KGHSH and CDR2 as LQKENI. The CDR3 reads CASSPVSASTRETQYF. CDR3 nucleotides: TGTGCCAGCTCACCAGTAAGCGCGAGTACCCGGGAGACCCAGTACTTC.

The rearrangement links TRBV4-1 to TRBJ2-3, with TRBD2 identical over 10 bases. The CDR3 is 19 amino acids. After removal of 4 bases from V and 0 bases from J, the junction contained 13 bases not matched to a gene. The germline CDR1 and CDR2 sequences are MGHRA and YSYEKL. CDR3 sequence: CASSPMGLAGATSTDTQYF. Here the CDR3 DNA reads TGCGCCAGCAGCCCCATGGGGCTAGCGGGGGCCACTAGCACAGATACGCAGTATTTT.

The V call is TRBV29-1, the J call TRBJ2-2; D not certain. Germline V lookup: CDR1 SQVTM, CDR2 ANQGSEA. V lost 4 bases and J lost 0, with 12 bases in between. The CDR3 has 15 residues. CDR3 DNA sequence: TGCAGCGTTGTAGTAAGAGCCGCGAACACCGGGGAGCTGTTTTTT. It yields the protein CSVVVRAANTGELFF.

This clonotype turned up a few times. The chain is built from TRBV13 and TRBJ2-3; 7 bases align to TRBD2. CDR1 PRHDT and CDR2 FYEKMQ come from the germline V gene (reference sequence). V lost 5 bases and J lost 2; bases outside the gene matches: 19. The CDR3 has 19 residues. CDR3 DNA sequence: TGTGCCAGCAGCGTGGGAACCTCGGCTAGCGGCGCAGACACAGATACGCAGTATTTT. This encodes CASSVGTSASGADTDTQYF.

Only a few counts were recorded for this clonotype. The chain couples TRBV5-1 to TRBJ1-2; D is unclear. Germline V lookup: CDR1 SGHRS, CDR2 YFSETQ. The CDR3 extends over 12 amino acids. Deletions cut 4 bases from V and 8 bases from J, with 12 bases between. DNA of the CDR3: TGCGCCAGCAGCATTGAGACGCAAGGCTACACCTTC. Its protein product is CASSIETQGYTF.

This clonotype has a handful of counts. The chain joins TRBV3-1 to TRBJ2-1; tentative D call: TRBD2 (6 bases). Trimming took 7 bases from V and 7 from J, leaving 14 bases between them. CDR1 is LGHDT and CDR2 is YNNKEL in the germline V gene (reference sequence). The CDR3 has 13 amino acids. Written as DNA, the CDR3 is TGTGCCAGCATGAATAGCGGTGGAAATGAGCAGTTCTTC. It encodes CASMNSGGNEQFF.

This clonotype appeared a few times. The genes are TRBV10-3 and TRBJ1-2, with a tentative D call TRBD1 (5 bases). The CDR3 runs 14 residues. Germline V gene lookup returns CDR1 ENHRY and CDR2 SYGVKD. Trimming removed 0 bases at V and 6 bases at J, with 11 bases between. DNA of the CDR3: TGTGCCATCAGTGAGTCCGTGCAGGGAGATGGCTACACCTTC. This codes for CAISESVQGDGYTF.

The chain carries TRBV18 and TRBJ1-1, with 9 bases matching TRBD1. Per germline, CDR1 KGHSH and CDR2 LQKENI. After removal of 4 bases from V and 4 bases from J, the junction contained 10 bases not matched to a gene. There are 16 residues in the CDR3. CDR3 region: CASSQVIGQGSTEAFF. The CDR3 bases are TGTGCCAGCTCACAAGTCATAGGACAGGGGAGCACTGAAGCTTTCTTT.

V gene TRBV27 combines with J gene TRBJ2-1, with no clear D. The CDR3 extends over 17 amino acids. Trimming removed 1 base from V and 5 bases from J, with 18 bases in between. The germline V gene has CDR1 MNHEY and CDR2 SMNVEV (reference sequence). For the CDR3, the DNA is TGTGCCAGCAGTTTATTGAAGTCGGCGGCACTAAACAATGAGCAGTTCTTC. Translating gives CASSLLKSAALNNEQFF.

The chain is built from TRBV6-2 or TRBV6-3 and TRBJ2-7; 9 bases fit TRBD1. Germline values: CDR1 MNHEY, CDR2 SVGEGT. This CDR3 contains 15 residues. Trimming cost V 5 bases and J 1 base; bases outside gene matches: 6. Here the CDR3 DNA reads TGTGCCAGCAGTCCCGGGACAGGGAGGTCCTACGAGCAGTACTTC. Residues: CASSPGTGRSYEQYF.

The rearrangement joins TRBV24-1 to TRBJ1-5; D remains ambiguous. The V and J ends lost 5 bases and 0 bases respectively, with 7 bases between them. This CDR3 contains 14 residues. Germline V gene sequence: CDR1 KGHDR, CDR2 SFDVKD. The CDR3 is CATSAALSNQPQHF. CDR3 coding DNA: TGTGCCACCAGTGCAGCACTTAGCAATCAGCCCCAGCATTTT.

This clonotype was observed a single time. The rearrangement links TRBV7-2 to TRBJ2-1; 8 bases agree with TRBD2. V was pared by 3 bases and J by 2 bases, with 3 bases of the junction left unmatched. The V gene's germline CDR1 is SGHTA and CDR2 FQGNSA. The CDR3 totals 15 residues. In DNA, the CDR3 is TGTGCCAGCAGCTTCAGCGGGGGTACCTACAATGAGCAGTTCTTC. Protein product: CASSFSGGTYNEQFF.

This rearrangement joins TRBV14 to TRBJ2-7; 9 nucleotides align to TRBD1. This CDR3 spans 14 amino acids. V gave up 4 bases and J gave up 6 bases; unmatched junction bases: 7. The V gene's germline CDR1 is SGHDN and CDR2 FVKESK. This CDR3 is CASSPPGQGFEQYF. CDR3 DNA: TGTGCCAGCAGCCCACCGGGACAGGGCTTCGAGCAGTACTTC.

The chain links TRBV4-2 to TRBJ1-1, with 10 nucleotides matching TRBD1. The CDR3 covers 18 residues. Germline V gene sequence: CDR1 LGHNA, CDR2 YNFKEQ. The ends lost 3 bases at V and 5 bases at J; junction bases unmatched: 15. CDR3 coding DNA: TGTGCCAGCAGCCACCCGGAGACAGGGGGCACGTGGAGGACTGAAGCTTTCTTT. Protein: CASSHPETGGTWRTEAFF.

The genes are TRBV29-1 and TRBJ2-1, with D possibly TRBD1 on 6 matching bases. Trimming pared 7 bases from V and 6 bases from J, leaving 22 bases between. Germline V lookup: CDR1 SQVTM, CDR2 ANQGSEA. There are 15 residues in the CDR3. CDR3 loop: CSAQRQGIIRNEQFF. The DNA for the CDR3 is TGCAGCGCCCAACGGCAGGGGATAATTCGCAATGAGCAGTTCTTC.